Listed here are 25 T cell receptor beta chains from one sample, sequenced in a study of control samples from healthy donors and cancer patients. The table came from immunoSEQ multiplex PCR; TCRdb's copy has only in-frame clones and leaves some out. This table holds roughly 40,000 clones, approximately 90% found once. Sequencing was carried out using blood. These receptors were collected from a woman in her forties or fifties in good health.

The rearrangement joins TRBV4-3 to TRBJ2-1; 8 bases map to TRBD2. Germline values: CDR1 LGHNA, CDR2 YSLEER. The CDR3 length is 16 residues. Trimming at V came to 0 bases and at J to 1 base, leaving 2 bases not matched to a gene. As DNA, the CDR3 is TGCGCCAGCAGCCAAGATGGCGGGGGGTCCTACAATGAGCAGTTCTTC. Residues: CASSQDGGGSYNEQFF.

V is TRBV6-5 and J is TRBJ1-5; possible D gene TRBD1, 5 bases. V was clipped by 7 bases and J by 5 bases, with 9 bases between them. CDR3 length: 12 amino acids. The germline V gene has CDR1 MNHEY and CDR2 SVGAGI. CDR3 residues: CASTRGDQPQHF. As DNA, the CDR3 is TGTGCCAGCACGCGGGGCGATCAGCCCCAGCATTTT.

V usage is TRBV9 and J usage is TRBJ2-1; the match to TRBD2 covers 9 bases. With V trimmed by 4 bases and J by 5 bases, 19 bases remained unmatched. The CDR3 contains 19 residues. Germline V lookup: CDR1 SGDLS, CDR2 YYNGEE. The CDR3 nucleotides are TGTGCCAGCAGCCCCCGCGCGGGCGGGGGGGCTCGGTCCAACAATGAGCAGTTCTTC. Protein: CASSPRAGGGARSNNEQFF.

The chain couples TRBV11-2 to TRBJ1-1; D is perhaps TRBD1 (5 bases). From germline, CDR1 is SGHAT and CDR2 FQNNGV. Trimming removed 7 bases at V and 1 base at J, with 13 bases between. This CDR3 contains 14 residues. CDR3 nucleotide sequence: TGTGCCAGCAACTCCGGAAGGGGGAACACTGAAGCTTTCTTT. It encodes CASNSGRGNTEAFF.

The V gene is TRBV15, the J gene TRBJ1-5, with D maybe TRBD1 (6 bases). There are 16 residues in the CDR3. Germline V lookup: CDR1 LNHNV, CDR2 YYDKDF (reference sequence). V was cut by 0 bases and J by 0 bases, with 9 bases left in between. The CDR3 here is CATSRDRGYSNQPQHF. The CDR3, as DNA: TGTGCCACCAGCAGAGACAGGGGCTATAGCAATCAGCCCCAGCATTTT.

The chain employs TRBV11-1 and TRBJ2-1, with D perhaps given as TRBD1 or TRBD2 (6 bases each). V lost 4 bases and J 8 bases, leaving 18 bases between the germline ends. In germline, CDR1 is SGHAT, CDR2 FQDESV (reference sequence). This CDR3 has 15 residues. CDR3 region: CASSSEVTGTDEQFF. CDR3 nucleotide sequence: TGTGCCAGCAGCTCAGAGGTCACAGGGACTGATGAGCAGTTCTTC.

V gene TRBV6-6 combines with J gene TRBJ2-7; D remains unclear. The CDR3 extends over 14 amino acids. Trimming shortened V by 0 bases and J by 3 bases, and 9 bases separated the two germline ends. The germline V gene encodes CDR1 MNHNY and CDR2 SVGAGI (reference sequence). The CDR3 DNA sequence: TGTGCCAGCAGTTACTCAGGGAAGGGCTACGAGCAGTACTTC. Protein: CASSYSGKGYEQYF.

CDR3 residues: CASSLWRGGVDTQYF. In nucleotides, the CDR3 is TGTGCCAGCAGCTTATGGCGGGGGGGCGTAGATACGCAGTATTTT. The chain combines TRBV7-2 with TRBJ2-3, with 9 bases aligning to TRBD2. The CDR3 runs 15 residues. Germline trimming cut 2 bases from V and 5 bases from J; bases unmatched to any gene: 5. The germline V gene has CDR1 SGHTA and CDR2 FQGNSA.

V and J are TRBV11-1 and TRBJ2-2; 10 bases are a match to TRBD1. V was clipped by 3 bases and J by 5 bases; unmatched bases: 3. Per the germline V gene, CDR1 is SGHAT and CDR2 is FQDESV (reference sequence). The CDR3 spans 15 residues. The CDR3 nucleotides read TGTGCCAGCAGCTTGTGGGACAGGGGAACCGGGGAGCTGTTTTTT. This encodes CASSLWDRGTGELFF.

This chain joins TRBV7-9 and TRBJ2-1; D possibly corresponds to TRBD2 (6 bases). V dropped 7 bases and J dropped 8 bases, with 21 bases sitting between them. The CDR3 sequence is 15 residues long. CDR1 is SEHNR, CDR2 FQNEAQ, per germline (reference sequence). CDR3 region: CASTRGGVEGDEQFF. The CDR3 nucleotides read TGTGCCAGCACCCGGGGCGGGGTCGAAGGGGATGAGCAGTTCTTC.

This chain links TRBV7-4 with TRBJ1-1, with TRBD1 matching 7 bases. Unmatched junction bases numbered 4, after V lost 2 bases and J lost 1 base. Germline V gene sequence: CDR1 SGHVT, CDR2 SQSDAQ. The CDR3 is made up of 15 amino acids. The DNA of the CDR3 is TGTGCCAGCAGCTTACAGGGGGACGGGAACACTGAAGCTTTCTTT. Translated, it gives CASSLQGDGNTEAFF.

This rearrangement joins TRBV2 to TRBJ1-5; D remains unclear. Germline CDR1 SNHLY, CDR2 FYNNEI. V was cut by 4 bases and J by 0 bases, with 7 bases left in between. This CDR3 is built from 14 residues. CDR3 in amino acids: CASSGRLSNQPQHF. The CDR3 bases are TGTGCCAGCAGTGGCAGACTTAGCAATCAGCCCCAGCATTTT. The whole variable domain, remainder taken from reference TRBV2 and TRBJ1-5, is EPEVTQTPSHQVTQMGQEVILRCVPISNHLYFYWYRQILGQKVEFLVSFYNNEISEKSEIFDDQFSVERPDGSNFTLKIRSTKLEDSAMYFCASSGRLSNQPQHFGDGTRLSIL.

The V gene is TRBV27, the J gene TRBJ2-2; D is ambiguous. The CDR3 length is 15 residues. V dropped 1 base and J dropped 6 bases, with 12 bases sitting between them. Germline V lookup: CDR1 MNHEY, CDR2 SMNVEV (reference sequence). The CDR3 loop is CASSLLGPRPGELFF. The CDR3 DNA reads TGTGCCAGCAGTTTATTAGGCCCCCGTCCCGGGGAGCTGTTTTTT.

V gene TRBV5-1 combines with J gene TRBJ2-5; no definite D call. Germline V gene sequence: CDR1 SGHRS, CDR2 YFSETQ. This CDR3 is 14 amino acids long. The germline V and J ends were trimmed by 5 bases and 2 bases, with 13 bases remaining between them. In nucleotides, the CDR3 is TGCGCCAGCAGGGTCTTCACACGTCAAGAGACCCAGTACTTC. It codes for CASRVFTRQETQYF.

The CDR3 loop is CASSLWALADGYTF. The CDR3 nucleotides read TGTGCCAGCAGTTTATGGGCCCTGGCGGATGGCTACACCTTC. The rearrangement links TRBV28 to TRBJ1-2; D gene uncertain. There are 14 residues in the CDR3. Germline CDR1 and CDR2: MDHEN and SYDVKM. V dropped 0 bases and J dropped 6 bases, with 11 bases sitting between them.

The chain joins TRBV6-2 or TRBV6-3 to TRBJ1-6; 9 bases are a match to TRBD1. This CDR3 is 17 amino acids long. The trim removed 5 bases at V and 7 bases at J, leaving 12 bases unmatched. In germline, CDR1 is MNHEY, CDR2 SVGEGT. CDR3: CASSPLGAGQGNSPLHF. CDR3 in DNA: TGTGCCAGCAGTCCCCTCGGGGCGGGACAGGGAAATTCACCCCTCCACTTT.

The V call is TRBV9, the J call TRBJ2-3; weak D call: TRBD1 (6 bases). Per germline, CDR1 SGDLS and CDR2 YYNGEE. The ends were cut back, 0 bases at V and 2 bases at J, with 10 bases in the middle. This CDR3 region has 15 residues. The CDR3 is CASSVEQGYTDTQYF. Written as DNA, the CDR3 is TGTGCCAGCAGCGTAGAACAGGGTTACACAGATACGCAGTATTTT.

The gene calls are TRBV4-2 and TRBJ1-3; D unclear. The CDR3 is 17 residues long. The germline CDR1 and CDR2 sequences are LGHNA and YNFKEQ. V gave up 2 bases and J gave up 6 bases, with 20 bases separating them. The CDR3, as DNA: TGTGCCAGCAGCCAACAACCCAGCGGGGATCCGGCAAACACCATATATTTT. This encodes CASSQQPSGDPANTIYF.

The V call is TRBV6-5, the J call TRBJ2-1; 7 bases are a match to TRBD1. CDR3 size: 13 residues. The junction had 13 bases not matched to a gene; V was cut back by 10 bases and J by 10 bases. The germline gives CDR1 MNHEY, CDR2 SVGAGI. CDR3 protein: CATTRDSRTEQFF. The CDR3 nucleotides are TGTGCCACCACCCGGGACAGTAGGACCGAGCAGTTCTTC.

The chain recombines TRBV25-1 with TRBJ1-4; D might be TRBD1 (5 bases). The germline V gene encodes CDR1 MGHDK and CDR2 SYGVNS. The CDR3 spans 17 residues. Trimming removed 2 bases from V and 4 bases from J, with 17 bases in between. Written as DNA, the CDR3 is TGTGCCAGCAGTGAAGGGTTACGGGGCGCCAGTAATGAAAAACTGTTTTTT. Protein sequence: CASSEGLRGASNEKLFF. Variable domain in full (rest from reference TRBV25-1 and TRBJ1-4): EADIYQTPRYLVIGTGKKITLECSQTMGHDKMYWYQQDPGMELHLIHYSYGVNSTEKGDLSSESTVSRIRTEHFPLTLESARPSHTSQYLCASSEGLRGASNEKLFFGSGTQLSVL.

The genes are TRBV28 and TRBJ2-7, with TRBD1 matching over 8 bases. Germline CDR1 MDHEN, CDR2 SYDVKM. The CDR3 has 14 amino acids. After removal of 7 bases from V and 3 bases from J, the junction contained 8 bases not matched to a gene. CDR3: CASMRQGTSYEQYF. In nucleotides, the CDR3 is TGTGCCAGCATGAGACAGGGGACAAGCTACGAGCAGTACTTC.

The chain uses TRBV5-1 and TRBJ1-5, with no clear D. CDR1 and CDR2 from the germline V gene are SGHRS and YFSETQ. V was pared by 4 bases and J by 6 bases, with 11 bases between. This CDR3 is 13 amino acids long. CDR3 nucleotide sequence: TGCGCCAGCAGCCCGAGTCGTGGTCAGCCCCAGCATTTT. Translating it yields CASSPSRGQPQHF.

The rearrangement joins TRBV19 to TRBJ2-2; D is unclear. This CDR3 contains 14 residues. V lost 5 bases and J 7 bases, leaving 14 bases between the germline ends. The germline CDR1 and CDR2 sequences are LNHDA and SQIVND (reference sequence). CDR3 nucleotide sequence: TGTGCCAGTAGTCCGCCGTCCTATGTCGGGGAGCTGTTTTTT. This translates into CASSPPSYVGELFF.

V usage is TRBV11-2 and J usage is TRBJ2-1; 10 bases map to TRBD2. The CDR3 consists of 17 residues. Germline CDR1 and CDR2: SGHAT and FQNNGV. Trimming removed 2 bases from V and 3 bases from J; junction bases left unmatched: 7. For the CDR3, the DNA is TGTGCCAGCAGCTTAAGCGGGGGGGCTCTCCTCTACAATGAGCAGTTCTTC. It yields the protein CASSLSGGALLYNEQFF.

V gene TRBV5-1 combines with J gene TRBJ1-1; D remains unclear. Germline V gene sequence: CDR1 SGHRS, CDR2 YFSETQ. CDR3 length equals 14 residues. V gave up 4 bases and J gave up 1 base, with 11 bases separating them. CDR3 residues: CASSPEGRNTEAFF. In nucleotides, the CDR3 is TGCGCCAGCAGCCCCGAAGGAAGGAACACTGAAGCTTTCTTT.